Listed here are 15 T cell receptor beta chains from one sample, sequenced in a study of blood T cells in healthy people across ages. It was with a sample-barcoded 5' primer and a J-beta primer mix that a second PCR of about 6 to 12 cycles was run. TCRdb processed the 5' RACE reads anew with MiXCR; each CDR3 protein has one entry. Of roughly 1,800,000 distinct CDR3 sequences listed, around half are singletons. Sequenced material: blood. The receptors derive from a woman between 40 and 50 years old in good health.

The chain is built from TRBV7-2 and TRBJ2-1; D is possibly TRBD1 (5 bases). The CDR3 runs to 11 residues. Trimming took off 3 bases at V and 13 bases at J, with 10 bases between the two ends. Germline V lookup: CDR1 SGHTA, CDR2 FQGNSA. The CDR3 DNA reads TGTGCCAGCAGCTTGGGGCCTAGTCAGTTCTTC. This codes for CASSLGPSQFF.

The V call is TRBV11-2, the J call TRBJ1-2; D is uncertain. The V end was cut by 0 bases, the J end by 6 bases, with 11 bases between. The V gene's germline CDR1 is SGHAT and CDR2 FQNNGV. The CDR3 is 14 amino acids. The CDR3 loop is CASSLEGRRDGYTF. Written as DNA, the CDR3 is TGTGCCAGCAGCTTAGAGGGCAGGAGGGATGGCTACACCTTC. The variable domain in full, completed from reference TRBV11-2 and TRBJ1-2, reads EAGVAQSPRYKIIEKRQSVAFWCNPISGHATLYWYQQILGQGPKLLIQFQNNGVVDDSQLPKDRFSAERLKGVDSTLKIQPAKLEDSAVYLCASSLEGRRDGYTFGSGTRLTVV.

The chain is built from TRBV20-1 and TRBJ2-1; 7 bases are a match to TRBD1. Germline lookup yields CDR1 DFQATT and CDR2 SNEGSKA (reference sequence). The trim removed 5 bases at V and 4 bases at J, leaving 8 bases unmatched. The CDR3 has 14 amino acids. CDR3 protein: CSAPEGDRYNEQFF. The CDR3 DNA reads TGCAGTGCTCCTGAAGGGGACAGATACAATGAGCAGTTCTTC.

This chain links TRBV7-9 with TRBJ2-3; D possibly corresponds to TRBD1 (6 bases). CDR1 and CDR2 from the germline V gene are SEHNR and FQNEAQ (reference sequence). Trimming shortened V by 2 bases and J by 2 bases, and 11 bases separated the two germline ends. The length of the CDR3 is 15 residues. CDR3 bases: TGTGCCAGCAGCTTAAAACAGGGAAACACAGATACGCAGTATTTT. Its protein product is CASSLKQGNTDTQYF.

The V gene is TRBV7-9, the J gene TRBJ1-4; D unresolved. Germline V CDR1 and CDR2: SEHNR, FQNEAQ (reference sequence). The V gene lost 0 bases and the J gene lost 0 bases, with 11 bases spanning the gap. The CDR3 sequence is 17 residues long. The DNA for the CDR3 is TGTGCCAGCAGCTTAGCTCACGAGGAAACAACTAATGAAAAACTGTTTTTT. Its translation: CASSLAHEETTNEKLFF.

This clonotype has just a few counts. This chain joins TRBV7-9 and TRBJ2-4, with no clear D. The CDR3 covers 15 residues. From germline, CDR1 is SEHNR and CDR2 FQNEAQ (reference sequence). V lost 6 bases and J 0 bases, leaving 12 bases between the germline ends. The CDR3 DNA follows: TGTGCCAGCAGTCCTCCTCGTTTAGCCAAAAACATTCAGTACTTC. Translation gives CASSPPRLAKNIQYF.

The chain uses TRBV7-2 and TRBJ1-4; 7 nucleotides match TRBD1. This CDR3 is 15 amino acids long. With 5 bases clipped from V and 6 bases from J, the junction kept 9 bases outside the gene matches. The germline V gene has CDR1 SGHTA and CDR2 FQGNSA. CDR3 sequence (DNA): TGTGCCAGCAGCATACTACAGGGGACATATGAAAAACTGTTTTTT. This gives the protein CASSILQGTYEKLFF.

The rearrangement uses TRBV4-1 and TRBJ2-7; the match to TRBD1 covers 8 bases. V was pared by 3 bases and J by 3 bases, with 7 bases of the junction left unmatched. This CDR3 contains 15 residues. Germline CDR1 is MGHRA and CDR2 is YSYEKL. CDR3: CASSHPDRENYEQYF. The DNA of the CDR3 is TGCGCCAGCAGCCACCCGGACAGGGAAAACTACGAGCAGTACTTC.

V and J are TRBV28 and TRBJ1-4; 10 bases map to TRBD1. The germline V gene has CDR1 MDHEN and CDR2 SYDVKM. This CDR3 has 15 amino acids. V lost 6 bases, J lost 6 bases, and 7 bases stayed unmatched. The CDR3 spells CASRPDRGRDEKLFF. Written as DNA, the CDR3 is TGTGCCAGCAGACCTGACAGGGGGCGCGATGAAAAACTGTTTTTT.

Written as DNA, the CDR3 is TGTGCCAGCTCTAAGGGGGAGACAGGGGTCAGCTCTGGGGCCAACGTCCTGACTTTC. Its translation: CASSKGETGVSSGANVLTF. V is TRBV7-9 and J is TRBJ2-6; 8 nucleotides line up with TRBD1. With V trimmed by 8 bases and J by 0 bases, 15 bases remained unmatched. The V gene's germline CDR1 is SEHNR and CDR2 FQNEAQ (reference sequence). There are 19 residues in the CDR3.

V and J are TRBV4-1 and TRBJ2-5, with 10 positions matching TRBD2. V lost 2 bases, J lost 2 bases, and 11 bases stayed unmatched. This CDR3 is 18 amino acids long. Germline V gene data show CDR1 as MGHRA and CDR2 as YSYEKL. As DNA, the CDR3 is TGCGCCAGCAGCCAAAGGACCACTAGCGGGGTCGGGCAAGAGACCCAGTACTTC. Translation: CASSQRTTSGVGQETQYF.

The rearrangement joins TRBV29-1 to TRBJ1-2; possibly TRBD1 for D (5 bases). The CDR3 consists of 13 residues. Germline V gives CDR1 SQVTM, CDR2 ANQGSEA. The V end was cut by 3 bases, the J end by 8 bases, with 16 bases between. The CDR3 spells CSVDGGVRYGYTF. For the CDR3, the DNA is TGCAGCGTTGATGGGGGGGTAAGGTACGGCTACACCTTC.

This clonotype was detected only once. The chain is built from TRBV7-2 and TRBJ2-1; 10 nucleotides match TRBD1. There are 16 residues in the CDR3. V lost 1 base and J lost 8; bases outside the gene matches: 8. From germline, CDR1 is SGHTA and CDR2 FQGNSA. The DNA for the CDR3 is TGTGCCAGCAGCTTAGTAAGGGACAGGGGTAGCGATGAGCAGTTCTTC. Translated: CASSLVRDRGSDEQFF.

V and J are TRBV6-6 and TRBJ2-5; no definite D call. CDR1 is MNHNY and CDR2 is SVGAGI in the germline V gene (reference sequence). This CDR3 spans 17 amino acids. With 2 bases removed from V and 0 bases from J, the gap between germline ends came to 16 bases. The CDR3 region has the DNA TGTGCCAGCAGTTACCCTAGGCAGCAGATCCACCAAGAGACCCAGTACTTC. It codes for CASSYPRQQIHQETQYF.

The chain recombines TRBV9 with TRBJ2-3; 8 nucleotides match TRBD2. Germline CDR1 and CDR2: SGDLS and YYNGEE. The J segment lost 5 bases and the V segment lost 0 bases, leaving 11 bases of the junction unmatched. The CDR3 is made up of 17 amino acids. This CDR3 reads CASSVDLAGLTVDTQYF. CDR3 nucleotide sequence: TGTGCCAGCAGCGTAGATCTAGCGGGCCTCACAGTAGATACGCAGTATTTT.